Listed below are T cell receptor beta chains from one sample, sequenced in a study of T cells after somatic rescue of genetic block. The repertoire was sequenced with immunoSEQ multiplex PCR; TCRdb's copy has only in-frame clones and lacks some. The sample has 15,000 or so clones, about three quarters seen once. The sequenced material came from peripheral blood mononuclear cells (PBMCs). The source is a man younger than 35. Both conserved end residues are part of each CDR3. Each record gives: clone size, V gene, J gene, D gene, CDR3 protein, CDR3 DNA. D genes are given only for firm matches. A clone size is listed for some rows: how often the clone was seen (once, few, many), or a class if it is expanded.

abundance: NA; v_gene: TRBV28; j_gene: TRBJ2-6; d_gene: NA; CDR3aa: CASSRPQGTGANVLTF; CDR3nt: TGTGCCAGCAGCCGTCCCCAGGGGACTGGGGCCAACGTCCTGACTTTC
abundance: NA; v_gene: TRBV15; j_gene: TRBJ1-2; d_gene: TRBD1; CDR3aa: CATSRAGTAILHGYTF; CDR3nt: TGTGCCACCAGCAGAGCTGGGACAGCCATCCTTCATGGCTACACCTTC
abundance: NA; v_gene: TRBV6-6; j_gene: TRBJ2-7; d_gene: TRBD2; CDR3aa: CASGWGGLNYEQYF; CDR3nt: TGTGCCAGCGGGTGGGGAGGGCTAAACTACGAGCAGTACTTC
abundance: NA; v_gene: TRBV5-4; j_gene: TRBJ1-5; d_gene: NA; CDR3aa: CASSLTGTHQPQHF; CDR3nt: TGTGCCAGCAGCTTGACAGGCACTCATCAGCCCCAGCATTTT
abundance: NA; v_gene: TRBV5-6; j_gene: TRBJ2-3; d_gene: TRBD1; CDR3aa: CASSPRTGGTDTQYF; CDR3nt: TGTGCCAGCAGCCCTCGGACAGGGGGTACAGATACGCAGTATTTT
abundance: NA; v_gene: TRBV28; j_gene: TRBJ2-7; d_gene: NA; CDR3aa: CASSLVKGLGRYEQYF; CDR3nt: TGTGCCAGCAGTTTAGTTAAAGGGCTAGGAAGGTACGAGCAGTACTTC
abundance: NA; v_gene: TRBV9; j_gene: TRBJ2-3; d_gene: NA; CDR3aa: CASSVEGGLGTDTQYF; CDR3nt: TGTGCCAGCAGCGTAGAGGGGGGCTTGGGCACAGATACGCAGTATTTT
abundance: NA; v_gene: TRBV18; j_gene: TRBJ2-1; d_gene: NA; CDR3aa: CASSPSLPRASSYNEQFF; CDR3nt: TGTGCCAGCTCACCCTCCCTCCCGCGGGCCTCCTCCTACAATGAGCAGTTCTTC
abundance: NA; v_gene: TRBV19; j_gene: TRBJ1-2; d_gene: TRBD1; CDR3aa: CATKGGGDYGYTF; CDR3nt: TGTGCCACTAAGGGAGGGGGCGACTATGGCTACACCTTC
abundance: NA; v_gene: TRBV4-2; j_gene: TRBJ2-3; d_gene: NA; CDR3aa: CASSQEGPFRDTQYF; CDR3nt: TGTGCCAGCAGCCAAGAGGGACCTTTCAGAGATACGCAGTATTTT
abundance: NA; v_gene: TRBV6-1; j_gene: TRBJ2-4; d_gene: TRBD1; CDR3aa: CASSGTGLVAKNIQYF; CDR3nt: TGTGCCAGCAGTGGGACAGGGCTGGTGGCCAAAAACATTCAGTACTTC
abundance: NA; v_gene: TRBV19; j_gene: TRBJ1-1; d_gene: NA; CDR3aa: CASREPPQGNTEAFF; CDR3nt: TGTGCCAGCCGGGAACCCCCACAGGGGAACACTGAAGCTTTCTTT
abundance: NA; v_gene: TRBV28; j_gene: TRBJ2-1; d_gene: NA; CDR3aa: CASSLWEGRYNEQFF; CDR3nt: TGTGCCAGCAGTTTATGGGAAGGGCGGTACAATGAGCAGTTCTTC
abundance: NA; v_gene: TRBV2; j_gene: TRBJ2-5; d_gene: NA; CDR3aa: CANLYPRDKTQYF; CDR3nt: TGTGCCAACCTCTATCCCCGCGACAAGACCCAGTACTTC
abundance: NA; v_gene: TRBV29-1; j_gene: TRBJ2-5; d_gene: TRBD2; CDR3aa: CSVTSGQETQYF; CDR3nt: TGCAGCGTAACTAGCGGCCAAGAGACCCAGTACTTC
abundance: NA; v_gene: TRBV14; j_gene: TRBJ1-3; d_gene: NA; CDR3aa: CASSPFLLAGNTIYF; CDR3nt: TGTGCCAGCAGCCCCTTCCTACTAGCTGGAAACACCATATATTTT
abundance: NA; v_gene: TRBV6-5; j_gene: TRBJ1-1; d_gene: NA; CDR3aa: CASSSPGRGMNTEAFF; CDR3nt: TGTGCCAGCAGTTCCCCAGGGAGAGGAATGAACACTGAAGCTTTCTTT
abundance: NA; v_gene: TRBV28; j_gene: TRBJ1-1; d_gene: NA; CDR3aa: CASSLGGGMPLEAFF; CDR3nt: TGTGCCAGCAGTTTAGGGGGGGGAATGCCCTTAGAAGCTTTCTTT
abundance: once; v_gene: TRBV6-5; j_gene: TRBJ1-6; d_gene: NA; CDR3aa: CASSSGGRLYSPLHF; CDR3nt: TGTGCCAGCAGTTCTGGAGGACGGCTTTATTCACCCCTCCACTTT
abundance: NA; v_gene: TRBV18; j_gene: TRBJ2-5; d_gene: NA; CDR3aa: CASSPGTARQETQYF; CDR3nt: TGTGCCAGCTCACCCGGTACAGCCCGCCAAGAGACCCAGTACTTC
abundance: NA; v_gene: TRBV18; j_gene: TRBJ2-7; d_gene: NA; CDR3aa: CASSPVRIGQGNEQYF; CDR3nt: TGTGCCAGCTCACCCGTCCGAATAGGTCAGGGAAACGAGCAGTACTTC
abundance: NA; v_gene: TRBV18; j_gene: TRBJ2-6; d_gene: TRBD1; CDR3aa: CASSLMAGGTGANVLTF; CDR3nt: TGTGCCAGCTCACTAATGGCAGGGGGCACTGGGGCCAACGTCCTGACTTTC
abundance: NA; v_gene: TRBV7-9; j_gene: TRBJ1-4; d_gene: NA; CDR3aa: CASSWTGNEKLFF; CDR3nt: TGTGCCAGCAGCTGGACGGGAAATGAAAAACTGTTTTTT
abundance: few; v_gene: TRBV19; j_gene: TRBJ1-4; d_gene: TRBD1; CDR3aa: CASSIGQGAVNEKLFF; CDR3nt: TGTGCCAGTAGTATCGGACAGGGGGCCGTTAATGAAAAACTGTTTTTT
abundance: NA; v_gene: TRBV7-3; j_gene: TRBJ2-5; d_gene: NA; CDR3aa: CASSLTKGETQYF; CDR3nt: TGTGCCAGCAGCTTAACCAAGGGGGAGACCCAGTACTTC
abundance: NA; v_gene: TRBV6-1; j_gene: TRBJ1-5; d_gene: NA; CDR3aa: CASSEVQTRNQPQHF; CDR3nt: TGTGCCAGCAGTGAAGTACAGACAAGAAATCAGCCCCAGCATTTT
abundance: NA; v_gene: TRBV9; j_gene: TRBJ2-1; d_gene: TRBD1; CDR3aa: CASSAGQGPYNEQFF; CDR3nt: TGTGCCAGCAGCGCTGGACAGGGCCCCTACAATGAGCAGTTCTTC
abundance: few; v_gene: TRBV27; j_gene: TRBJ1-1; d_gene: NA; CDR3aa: CASSFFGRDTEAFF; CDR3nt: TGTGCCAGCAGTTTCTTTGGGAGGGACACTGAAGCTTTCTTT
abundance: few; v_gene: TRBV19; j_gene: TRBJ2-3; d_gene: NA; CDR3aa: CASSIPHRSDTQYF; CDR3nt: TGTGCCAGTAGTATACCACATAGGTCAGATACGCAGTATTTT
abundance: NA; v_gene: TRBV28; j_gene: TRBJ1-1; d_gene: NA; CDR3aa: CASSLPPGLNTEAFF; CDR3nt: TGTGCCAGCAGTTTACCCCCGGGGTTGAACACTGAAGCTTTCTTT
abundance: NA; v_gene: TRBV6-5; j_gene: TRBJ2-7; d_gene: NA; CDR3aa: CASRGVNEQYF; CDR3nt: TGTGCCAGCAGGGGGGTCAACGAGCAGTACTTC
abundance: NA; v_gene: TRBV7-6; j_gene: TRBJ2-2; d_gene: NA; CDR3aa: CASSLERYTGELFF; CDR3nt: TGTGCCAGCAGCTTAGAACGTTACACCGGGGAGCTGTTTTTT
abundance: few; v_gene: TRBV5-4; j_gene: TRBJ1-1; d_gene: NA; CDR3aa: CASSPSGRGNTEAFF; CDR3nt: TGTGCCAGCAGCCCCTCGGGTAGGGGGAACACTGAAGCTTTCTTT
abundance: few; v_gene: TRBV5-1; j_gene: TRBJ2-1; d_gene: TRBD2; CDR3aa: CASSLVLAGAWDEQFF; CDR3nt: TGCGCCAGCAGCTTGGTCCTAGCGGGGGCCTGGGATGAGCAGTTCTTC
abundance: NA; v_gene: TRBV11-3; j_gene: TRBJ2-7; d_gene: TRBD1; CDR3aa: CASSWRFGTGGLEQYF; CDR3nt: TGTGCCAGCAGCTGGCGCTTCGGGACAGGGGGCCTCGAGCAGTACTTC
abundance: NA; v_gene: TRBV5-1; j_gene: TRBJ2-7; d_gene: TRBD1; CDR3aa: CASSLVGQGAGQYF; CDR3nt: TGCGCCAGCAGCTTGGTGGGGCAGGGGGCCGGGCAGTACTTC
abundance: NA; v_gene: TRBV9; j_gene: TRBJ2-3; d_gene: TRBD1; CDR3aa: CASSVADRARTDTQYF; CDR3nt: TGTGCCAGCAGCGTAGCGGACAGGGCCCGCACAGATACGCAGTATTTT
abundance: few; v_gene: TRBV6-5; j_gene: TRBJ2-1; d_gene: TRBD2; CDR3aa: CASSYRTRNNEQFF; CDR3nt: TGTGCCAGCAGTTACAGGACTAGGAACAATGAGCAGTTCTTC
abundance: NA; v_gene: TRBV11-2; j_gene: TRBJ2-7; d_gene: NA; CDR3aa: CASSLGFGGPSYEQYF; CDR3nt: TGTGCCAGCAGCTTAGGGTTCGGGGGGCCTTCGTACGAGCAGTACTTC
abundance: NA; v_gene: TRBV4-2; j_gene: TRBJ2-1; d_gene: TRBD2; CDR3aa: CASSLPSGSRNEQFF; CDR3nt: TGTGCCAGCAGCCTCCCTAGCGGGAGTAGGAATGAGCAGTTCTTC
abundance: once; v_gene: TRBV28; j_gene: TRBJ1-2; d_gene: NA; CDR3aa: CASRLTGKGANYGYTF; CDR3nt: TGTGCCAGCAGACTTACAGGGAAGGGGGCTAACTATGGCTACACCTTC
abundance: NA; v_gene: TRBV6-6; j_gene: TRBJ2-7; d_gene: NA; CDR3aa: CASSGQLRIYEQYF; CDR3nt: TGTGCCAGCAGTGGACAGCTCCGGATCTACGAGCAGTACTTC
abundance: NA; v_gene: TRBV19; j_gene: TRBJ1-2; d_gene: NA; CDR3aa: CASSTTRTVNYGYTF; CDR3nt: TGTGCCAGTAGTACCACCCGGACAGTTAACTATGGCTACACCTTC
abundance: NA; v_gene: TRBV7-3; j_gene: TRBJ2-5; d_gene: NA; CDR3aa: CASSRSPGEETQYF; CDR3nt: TGTGCCAGCAGCCGTAGTCCGGGGGAAGAGACCCAGTACTTC
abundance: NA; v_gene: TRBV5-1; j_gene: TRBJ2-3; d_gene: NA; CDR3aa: CASSLGYTDTQYF; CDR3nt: TGCGCCAGCAGCTTGGGTTACACAGATACGCAGTATTTT